These T cell receptor beta chains were read from a single sample in a study of T cell changes during pregnancy in multiple sclerosis. Measured with immunoSEQ multiplex PCR; TCRdb has only the in-frame clones, and not every one. The sample has approximately 42,000 clones, 80% to 90% seen once; the top ten hold about 0.64%. The sequenced sample was CD4+ T cells from peripheral blood mononuclear cells, obtained before pregnancy. Source of these receptors: a female donor with multiple sclerosis, enrolled in a pregnancy study. The CDR3 runs from the conserved cysteine through the conserved F or W. D genes are given only for firm matches. A clone size is listed for some rows: how often the clone was seen (once, few, many), or a class if it is expanded.

D	V	size	J	CDR3	DNA
NA	TRBV18	NA	TRBJ1-3	CASSPRSGHGNTIYF	TGTGCCAGCTCACCACGAAGTGGGCATGGAAACACCATATATTTT
TRBD1	TRBV6-5	NA	TRBJ2-2	CASSKTGEGAGELFF	TGTGCCAGCAGCAAGACAGGGGAAGGAGCCGGGGAGCTGTTTTTT
NA	TRBV7-9	few	TRBJ1-5	CASSATDNQPQHF	TGTGCCAGCAGCGCGACAGACAATCAGCCCCAGCATTTT
TRBD2	TRBV5-6	NA	TRBJ2-5	CASSLRRERGTQYF	TGTGCCAGCAGCTTGCGGCGGGAGCGAGGGACCCAGTACTTC
NA	TRBV19	few	TRBJ1-6	CASSIRVYGGSPLHF	TGTGCCAGTAGTATACGGGTCTACGGGGGTTCACCCCTCCACTTT
TRBD1	TRBV7-2	few	TRBJ2-6	CASSQDRNPPHF	TGTGCCAGCAGCCAGGACAGGAACCCACCTCATTTC
NA	TRBV30	NA	TRBJ1-4	CAWSPQENEKLFF	TGTGCCTGGAGTCCACAGGAAAATGAAAAACTGTTTTTT
TRBD2	TRBV6-1	NA	TRBJ2-1	CASILETSGSYEQFF	TGTGCCAGCATTTTAGAGACTAGCGGGAGCTATGAGCAGTTCTTC
TRBD2	TRBV4-3	NA	TRBJ2-4	CASSQDGLADSKNIQYF	TGCGCCAGCAGCCAAGATGGGCTAGCGGATTCAAAAAACATTCAGTACTTC
NA	TRBV5-4	NA	TRBJ2-2	CASSLGQAGTGELFF	TGTGCCAGCAGCCTCGGACAGGCGGGGACCGGGGAGCTGTTTTTT
TRBD1	TRBV13	NA	TRBJ1-1	CASRPQGQFPMNTEAFF	TGTGCCAGCAGACCCCAGGGACAGTTCCCCATGAACACTGAAGCTTTCTTT
NA	TRBV5-6	NA	TRBJ2-7	CASTKVSGEQYF	TGTGCCAGCACCAAAGTAAGCGGCGAGCAGTACTTC
NA	TRBV5-1	NA	TRBJ1-3	CASSLAFGARGIESGNTIYF	TGCGCCAGCAGCTTGGCCTTCGGGGCCAGGGGAATCGAGTCTGGAAACACCATATATTTT
TRBD1	TRBV5-1	NA	TRBJ1-1	CASSTSTGGTEAFF	TGCGCCAGCAGCACCTCGACAGGGGGCACTGAAGCTTTCTTT
NA	TRBV12-5	NA	TRBJ1-6	CASGLVGRSYNSPLHF	TGTGCTAGTGGTTTGGTTGGCCGCTCCTATAATTCACCCCTCCACTTT
TRBD1	TRBV18	once	TRBJ1-3	CASSPTPGTVENTIYF	TGTGCCAGCTCACCTACGCCCGGGACAGTAGAAAACACCATATATTTT
TRBD1	TRBV29-1	few	TRBJ1-2	CSGGRQGNYGYTF	TGCAGCGGTGGCCGACAGGGGAACTATGGCTACACCTTC
NA	TRBV19	few	TRBJ1-2	CASRGNYGYTF	TGTGCCAGCCGGGGAAACTATGGCTACACCTTC
TRBD1	TRBV5-1	NA	TRBJ2-1	CASSLTVRGRGNEQFF	TGCGCCAGCAGCTTGACAGTCAGGGGGCGAGGCAATGAGCAGTTCTTC
NA	TRBV9	medium-sized	TRBJ1-1	CASSKLGLPNTEAFF	TGTGCCAGCAGCAAATTGGGACTACCGAACACTGAAGCTTTCTTT